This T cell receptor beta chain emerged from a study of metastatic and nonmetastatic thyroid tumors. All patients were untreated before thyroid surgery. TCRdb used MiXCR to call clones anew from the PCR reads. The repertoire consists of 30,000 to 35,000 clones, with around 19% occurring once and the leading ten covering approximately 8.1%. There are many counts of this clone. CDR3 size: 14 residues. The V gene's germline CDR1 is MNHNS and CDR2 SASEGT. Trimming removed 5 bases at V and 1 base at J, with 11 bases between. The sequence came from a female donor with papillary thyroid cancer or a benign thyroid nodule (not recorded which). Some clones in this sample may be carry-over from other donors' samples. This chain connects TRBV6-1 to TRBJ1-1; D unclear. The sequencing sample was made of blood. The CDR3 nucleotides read TGTGCCAGCAGTCTCCTTGATAAGAACACTGAAGCTTTCTTT. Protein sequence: CASSLLDKNTEAFF.